This T cell receptor (beta chain) was profiled in a study of monozygotic twins with cystic fibrosis (dated by TCRdb to the early 2020s). For context, the study as a whole: Barcoded libraries were prepared with about 15 PCR cycles from approximately 2.7 micrograms of fragmented DNA. The study compared TCR beta repertoires within and between 16 monozygotic twin pairs with cystic fibrosis to assess genetic influence on V and J gene usage. Data for three of the twin pairs had been reported earlier in a different context. Twins were ranked among over a thousand cohort participants for weight-for-height and FEVPerc (FEV1 disease centile) on the day of blood sampling. Ten female and six male twin pairs, aged about 2.0 to 36.4 years (median roughly 10 years) and mostly children and adolescents, were included in the cohort.

CDR1 MDHEN and CDR2 SYDVKM were looked up in the germline V gene. V and J are trimmed by 2 bases and 10 bases, and the gene matches miss 2 bases of the junction. Inclusive of the bounding cysteine and phenylalanine, the CDR3 is 12 residues long. CDR3 DNA is the only sequence kept; it has 36 bases, read in frame from the first base. The twin pairs came from the European Cystic Fibrosis Twin and Sibling Study Cohort, a cohort that recruited patients from 150 to 200 CF clinics across 14 European countries. Both zygosity and CFTR genotype were checked in-house, and zygosity was tested with multiplex PCR across nine short tandem repeat loci. Peripheral blood was sampled from each twin, with clinical parameters recorded on the day of blood sampling. Phenol/chloroform extraction was used to isolate genomic DNA from peripheral blood cells, and the DNA was then kept in TE buffer at 4 degrees C. Notes on this clone: Its specific antigen is unknown. No base quality information exists; no much larger clone differs at one position.

Here is what the overall study found, with its caveats: Only a small cohort was studied, and no association of shared CDR3 numbers with age, concordance or disease severity was found. Monozygotic CF twin pairs shared significantly more nucleotide-identical clonotypes within each pair than unrelated CF individuals shared with one another (P = 0.000026, Mann-Whitney). In 13 of 16 pairs, V gene usage most closely resembled the co-twin's, and the same held for J usage in 8 of 16 pairs, a pattern suggesting genetic constraints. Simpson clonality tended to be low (median roughly 0.0098), which suggests a naive-dominated repertoire, although clonality was higher in the most severely affected patients.

Following the manufacturer's instructions, TCR beta CDR3 regions were amplified by multiplex PCR with the immunoSEQ immune profiling system. Sequencing was performed on an Illumina NextSeq system. The paper's data handling went like this. The immunoSEQ Analyzer platform handled processing of the sequence data, and clonality was calculated by taking the square root of Simpson's index of productive rearrangements. V and J usage similarity was measured by Jensen-Shannon distance, and CDR3 generation probabilities were computed with OLGA. Shared CDR3 sequences were searched in the immuneACCESS database (August 2020) and in VDJdb (December 2020). Sourced from immuneACCESS, this table was stored by TCRdb with only in-frame sequences that have V and J called. A share of the clones is absent; for the studies checked, an unresolved V gene accounts for under half, and the remainder has no known explanation. The DNA gave D and trimming, while V, J and clone size come from that table. The sample data list roughly 13,000 clones, and approximately 90% of these were observed just once. 0.65% to 0.8% of the sample comes from the top ten.

Recombination linked TRBV28 to TRBJ1-2, with TRBD1 identical over 9 junction bases. This TCR came from a boy under 18 with cystic fibrosis. The sequencing sample was made of blood. The CDR3 protein is CASSLGTGNYTF. The DNA sequence follows: TGTGCCAGCAGTTTAGGGACAGGGAACTACACCTTC.